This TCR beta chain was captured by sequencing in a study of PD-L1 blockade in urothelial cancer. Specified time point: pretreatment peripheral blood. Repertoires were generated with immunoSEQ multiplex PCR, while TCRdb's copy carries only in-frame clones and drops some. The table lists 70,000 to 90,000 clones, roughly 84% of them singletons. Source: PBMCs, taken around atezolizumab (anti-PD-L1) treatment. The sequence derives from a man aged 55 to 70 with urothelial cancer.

The DNA of the CDR3 is TGTGCCAGCAGCAAATCCTCGGGGATAGTAGATCAGCCCCAGCATTTT. Its protein is CASSKSSGIVDQPQHF. V and J are TRBV21-1 and TRBJ1-5. TRBV21-1 is a recognized pseudogene. This CDR3 spans 16 amino acids.